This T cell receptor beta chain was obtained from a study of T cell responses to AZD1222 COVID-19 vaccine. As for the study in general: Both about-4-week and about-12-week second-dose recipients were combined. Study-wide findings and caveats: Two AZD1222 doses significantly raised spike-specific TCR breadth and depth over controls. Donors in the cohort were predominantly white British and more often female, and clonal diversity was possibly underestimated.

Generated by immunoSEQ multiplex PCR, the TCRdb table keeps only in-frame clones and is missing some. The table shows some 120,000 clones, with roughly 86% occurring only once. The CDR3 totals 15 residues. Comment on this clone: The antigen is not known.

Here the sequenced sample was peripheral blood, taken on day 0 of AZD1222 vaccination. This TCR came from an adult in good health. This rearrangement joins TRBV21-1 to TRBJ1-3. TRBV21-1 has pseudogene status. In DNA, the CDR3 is TGTGCCAGCAGCAAAGAGCATAGGGGACGAAACACCATATATTTT. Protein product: CASSKEHRGRNTIYF.